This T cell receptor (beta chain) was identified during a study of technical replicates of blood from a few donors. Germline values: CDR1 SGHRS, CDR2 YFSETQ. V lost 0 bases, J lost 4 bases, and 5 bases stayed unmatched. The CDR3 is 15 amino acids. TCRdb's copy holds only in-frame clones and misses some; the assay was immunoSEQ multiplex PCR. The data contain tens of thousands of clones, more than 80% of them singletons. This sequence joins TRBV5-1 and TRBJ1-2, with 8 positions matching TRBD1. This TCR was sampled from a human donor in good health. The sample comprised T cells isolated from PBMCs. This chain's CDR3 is CASSLAGGASYGYTF. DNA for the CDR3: TGCGCCAGCAGCTTGGCAGGGGGCGCATCCTATGGCTACACCTTC.